The 20 T cell receptor beta chains in this list originate from one sample, sequenced in a study of tumor and adjacent non-tumor tissue in lung cancer (dated by TCRdb to the late 2010s). RNA was isolated from bulk, unsorted tissue, and RNA quality was assessed with a NanoDrop ND-1000 and an Agilent 2100. Preparation of the library involved multiplex PCR. Sequencing was carried out with an Illumina HiSeq 2500. Following protocols modified from ARM-PCR, the researchers constructed TCRbeta libraries through three rounds of nested PCR with primers (Table S4). TCRdb passed the public sequencing reads through fastp at Q25 and MiXCR, retaining productive beta sequences. Each record represents a unique CDR3 protein, reported with the most common genes and DNA among its rows. The sample table contains approximately 120,000 distinct CDR3 sequences; only one count was recorded for roughly 73% of them. The ten largest clonotypes hold more than 35% of the sample.

The specimen was lung tumor tissue. These receptors all stem from an older woman with non-small cell lung cancer.

This chain connects TRBV28 to TRBJ1-2; 7 positions agree with TRBD1. The CDR3 is made up of 15 amino acids. Germline V gene lookup returns CDR1 MDHEN and CDR2 SYDVKM. The ends lost 6 bases at V and 2 bases at J; junction bases unmatched: 9. The CDR3: CASSPQGYGNYGYTF. CDR3 sequence (DNA): TGTGCCAGCAGCCCACAGGGGTATGGGAACTATGGCTACACCTTC.

This clonotype was detected a few times. The V call is TRBV24-1, the J call TRBJ2-1; D possibly corresponds to TRBD2 (6 bases). Germline V lookup: CDR1 KGHDR, CDR2 SFDVKD. The length of the CDR3 is 13 residues. The V end was cut by 4 bases, the J end by 3 bases, with 6 bases between. The CDR3, as DNA: TGTGCCACCAGTGAGGACTACTACAATGAGCAGTTCTTC. It yields the protein CATSEDYYNEQFF.

The V call is TRBV14, the J call TRBJ1-6; D unclear. Germline lookup yields CDR1 SGHDN and CDR2 FVKESK. There are 14 residues in the CDR3. Trimming removed 11 bases from V and 10 bases from J, with 21 bases in between. CDR3 sequence reads: CAWILIRNESPLHF. The CDR3 DNA reads as TGTGCCTGGATCCTTATTAGGAACGAATCACCCCTCCACTTT. Variable domain in full (rest from reference TRBV14 and TRBJ1-6): EAGVTQFPSHSVIEKGQTVTLRCDPISGHDNLYWYRRVMGKEIKFLLHFVKESKQDESGMPNNRFLAERTGGTYSTLKVQPAELEDSGVYFCAWILIRNESPLHFGNGTRLTVT.

This clonotype was recorded at least ten times. V gene TRBV4-3 combines with J gene TRBJ2-4; the D gene could be TRBD1 or TRBD2 (5 bases each). This CDR3 contains 19 residues. Germline V gives CDR1 LGHNA, CDR2 YSLEER. V lost 0 bases to trimming and J lost 0 bases, with 18 bases between them. The CDR3 DNA follows: TGCGCCAGCAGCCAAGATCAGAGGGGCCAAACCTCAGCCAAAAACATTCAGTACTTC. It translates to CASSQDQRGQTSAKNIQYF.

As concerns this clonotype: This may arise from a read error, as a much more abundant clone is one base away. V is TRBV20-1 and J is TRBJ1-1; 9 nucleotides line up with TRBD1. The junction had 7 bases not matched to a gene; V was cut back by 0 bases and J by 5 bases. Germline lookup yields CDR1 DFQATT and CDR2 SNEGSKA (reference sequence). The CDR3 sequence is 15 residues long. CDR3 residues: CSAREVNRGQTEAFF. CDR3 DNA: TGCAGTGCTAGAGAGGTAAACAGGGGGCAAACTGAAGCTTTCTTT.

The chain carries TRBV5-1 and TRBJ2-3; possible D gene TRBD2, 6 bases. This CDR3 contains 12 residues. V lost 8 bases and J lost 5, with 12 bases in between. Germline CDR1 reads SGHRS; CDR2 reads YFSETQ. Here the CDR3 DNA reads TGCGCCAGTGGGGCGGAGGGAGATACGCAGTATTTT. This sequence encodes CASGAEGDTQYF.

About this clonotype itself: A much bigger clone sits one base away, suggesting this may be a read error. The chain employs TRBV28 and TRBJ2-1; TRBD2 matches at 9 bases. Germline CDR1 is MDHEN and CDR2 is SYDVKM. The CDR3 is 16 residues long. The CDR3 nucleotides read TGTGCCATCAGTTTTACTAGCGGGCGCTCCTACAATGAGCAGTTCTTC. Protein product: CAISFTSGRSYNEQFF.

Regarding this clonotype: The germline gene is not matched at one end of the junction; a read error may be the cause. This chain connects TRBV5-5 to TRBJ2-7; weak D call: TRBD1 (6 bases). This CDR3 comprises 14 residues. Germline V gene sequence: CDR1 SGHKS, CDR2 YYEKEE (reference sequence). The CDR3 loop reads CVSSQRQEPYEQYF. In DNA form, the CDR3 reads TGTGTCAGCAGCCAAAGACAGGAGCCCTACGAGCAGTACTTC.

Points on this clonotype: Because it lacks the conserved phenylalanine or tryptophan at the end, this CDR3 is likely a read error. The chain couples TRBV11-2 to TRBJ1-4, with TRBD1 identical over 10 bases. Germline V gene lookup returns CDR1 SGHAT and CDR2 FQNNGV. The CDR3 length is 15 residues. The CDR3 is CASSLETGGYENLFS. In DNA, the CDR3 is TGTGCCAGCAGCTTAGAGACAGGGGGCTATGAAAACCTGTTTTCT.

Notes on this clonotype: One junction end disagrees with the germline gene, perhaps due to a read error. The genes are TRBV20-1 and TRBJ1-6; maybe TRBD1 (5 bases). The CDR3 runs 16 residues. The germline gives CDR1 DFQATT, CDR2 SNEGSKA (reference sequence). The DNA of the CDR3 is TGCAGTGCTAGAGACATGAATGGACATGGCAATTCACCCCTTCACTTT. It yields the protein CSARDMNGHGNSPLHF.

Concerning this clonotype: A single base separates this from a much larger clone, so it may be a read error. The chain uses TRBV6-2 or TRBV6-3 and TRBJ2-1; D not resolved. Trimming took 4 bases from V and 6 from J, leaving 7 bases between them. The CDR3 has 12 residues. Germline values: CDR1 MNHEY, CDR2 SVGEGT. The CDR3, as DNA: TGTGCCAGCAGTTTCAGGACCAATGAGCAGTTCTTC. This translates into CASSFRTNEQFF.

The CDR3 protein is CASSLSATSSEQFF. The CDR3 nucleotides are TGTGCCAGCAGCTTATCGGCGACTAGCAGTGAGCAGTTCTTC. The chain joins TRBV7-3 to TRBJ2-1; 7 bases are shared with TRBD2. This CDR3 has 14 residues. The ends lost 2 bases at V and 9 bases at J; junction bases unmatched: 7. Germline loops: CDR1 SGHTA, CDR2 FQGTGA.

For this clonotype: A much larger clone differs from this one at a single base, so this may be a read error. V gene TRBV5-6 combines with J gene TRBJ2-3; 8 bases line up with TRBD1. This CDR3 is built from 15 residues. The J segment lost 5 bases and the V segment lost 5 bases, leaving 10 bases of the junction unmatched. Germline V gene data show CDR1 as SGHDT and CDR2 as YYEEEE. As DNA, the CDR3 is TGTGCCAGCAGACCAGGGGGCCGACGTAGAGATACGCAGTATTTT. This sequence encodes CASRPGGRRRDTQYF.

As regards this clonotype: Given a much more abundant clone one base away, this may be a read error. This sequence joins TRBV6-5 and TRBJ2-5; no clear D gene. The CDR3 runs 13 residues. Trimming removed 2 bases from V and 4 bases from J, with 8 bases in between. CDR1 MNHEY and CDR2 SVGAGI come from the germline V gene. The chain's CDR3 is CASSYREGETQYF. As DNA, the CDR3 is TGTGCCAGCAGTTACAGGGAAGGAGAGACCCAGTACTTC.

In regard to this clonotype: A junction boundary mismatches the germline segment, possibly from a read error. The chain uses TRBV11-3 and TRBJ1-4; the D is unclear. This CDR3 comprises 13 residues. The germline V gene encodes CDR1 SGHNT and CDR2 YENEEA. CDR3 loop: CASNLHLCEKLFF. In DNA form, the CDR3 reads TGTGCCAGCAACTTACACTTATGTGAAAAACTGTTTTTT.

This clonotype has ten or more counts. This chain connects TRBV6-2 or TRBV6-3 to TRBJ2-7; 12 nucleotides align to TRBD2. V shed 5 bases, J shed 2 bases, and the junction held 16 bases outside the gene matches. This CDR3 contains 19 residues. Germline V lookup: CDR1 MNHEY, CDR2 SVGEGT. The DNA of the CDR3 is TGTGCCAGCAGTAAGCCGGGACTAGCGGGCGCGCCAATACCCTACGAGCAGTACTTC. Its translation: CASSKPGLAGAPIPYEQYF.

As regards this clonotype: The junction shows a germline mismatch at one end, possibly a read error. J is TRBJ2-5 and V is TRBV5-6, with a possible D match to TRBD2 (6 bases). Germline V gives CDR1 SGHDT, CDR2 YYEEEE. The CDR3 is 14 residues long. The CDR3 sequence is CASSETRPGETEYF. As DNA, the CDR3 is TGTGCCAGCAGCGAGACCCGGCCGGGGGAGACCGAGTACTTC.

The table lists this clonotype with a few counts. The rearrangement uses TRBV7-3 and TRBJ2-1, with D tentatively TRBD2 (6 bases). V dropped 2 bases and J dropped 6 bases, with 11 bases sitting between them. The CDR3 loop spans 14 amino acids. Germline CDR1 SGHTA, CDR2 FQGTGA. As DNA, the CDR3 is TGTGCCAGCAGCTTAGCGGTGACTAGCAATGAGCAGTTCTTC. Translating gives CASSLAVTSNEQFF.

As concerns this clonotype: The conserved final phenylalanine or tryptophan is absent from the CDR3, which likely points to a read error. No DNA is shown, since the ends of the CDR3 on it are uncertain; the CDR3 is the one TCRdb lists. J is TRBJ1-1 and V is TRBV20-1; the D segment call TRBD1 is taken from the table without a DNA check. The CDR3 is 12 residues long, ends included. CDR1 and CDR2 (germline): DFQATT, SNEGSKA (reference sequence). This chain's CDR3 is CSASGQLVEVFY.

On this clonotype itself: The junction and the germline gene differ at one end; a read error may be behind it. The CDR3 reads CASSLDSGRGTEVLF. CDR3 nucleotides: TGTGCCAGCAGCTTAGATTCGGGAAGAGGCACTGAAGTTTTATTT. This sequence joins TRBV11-3 and TRBJ1-1; D is undetermined. The CDR3 loop spans 15 amino acids. Germline V gives CDR1 SGHNT, CDR2 YENEEA.